The rows below give T cell receptor beta chains drawn from one sample of a study of OX40 agonist ivuxolimab in advanced cancers. Sequencing used immunoSEQ multiplex PCR; TCRdb keeps in-frame clones, though not all of them. In the table there are approximately 32,000 clones, roughly 88% of which are singletons. The sample here was CD4+ or CD8+ T cells sorted from blood, taken in a trial of the OX40 agonist ivuxolimab. These receptors were taken from an adult with an advanced solid tumor such as melanoma, head and neck, liver or kidney cancer. The CDR3 runs from the conserved cysteine through the conserved F or W. A D gene is named only where the DNA matches it firmly. Rows give clone size only sometimes, using once, few, many, or a class for an expanded clone.

j_call d_call clone_size v_call cdr3_aa cdr3_nt
TRBJ1-3 TRBD1 - TRBV14 CASTRIQGPGNTIYF TGTGCCAGCACCCGAATACAGGGGCCCGGAAACACCATATATTTT
TRBJ2-1 - - TRBV6-6 CASSYTIGLVDNEQFF TGTGCCAGCAGTTACACGATTGGGTTAGTGGACAATGAGCAGTTCTTC
TRBJ1-5 - - TRBV19 CASSIDRDYSNQPQHF TGTGCCAGTAGTATAGATCGGGATTATAGCAATCAGCCCCAGCATTTT
TRBJ2-6 - - TRBV5-1 CASSDLSGANVLTF TGCGCCAGCAGCGACCTCTCTGGGGCCAACGTCCTGACTTTC
TRBJ2-1 TRBD2 - TRBV27 CASTSLAGGYNEQFF TGTGCCAGCACCTCGCTAGCGGGGGGATACAATGAGCAGTTCTTC
TRBJ2-7 TRBD1 - TRBV27 CASRTGQGSGYEQYF TGTGCCAGCAGGACTGGACAGGGCTCGGGCTACGAGCAGTACTTC
TRBJ2-3 TRBD2 - TRBV4-1 CASSQEGARGVVITDTQYF TGCGCCAGCAGCCAAGAAGGCGCTCGGGGGGTGGTTATCACAGATACGCAGTATTTT
TRBJ2-5 TRBD1 - TRBV28 CASSPTGGLGIAETQYF TGTGCCAGCAGTCCCACAGGGGGGCTCGGGATTGCAGAGACCCAGTACTTC
TRBJ2-1 - - TRBV15 CATSVAVSNEQFF TGTGCCACCAGCGTCGCGGTCTCCAATGAGCAGTTCTTC
TRBJ2-3 - - TRBV27 CASSFLRALSTDTQYF TGTGCCAGCAGTTTCCTCCGGGCCCTCAGCACAGATACGCAGTATTTT
TRBJ2-7 TRBD1 - TRBV27 CASSLSRTGIYEQYF TGTGCCAGCAGTTTATCGCGGACAGGGATCTACGAGCAGTACTTC
TRBJ2-3 - - TRBV7-2 CASSLEVGESTDTQYF TGTGCCAGCAGCTTAGAGGTGGGGGAGAGCACAGATACGCAGTATTTT
TRBJ2-7 - few TRBV27 CASKGSPYEQYF TGTGCCAGCAAGGGCAGCCCCTACGAGCAGTACTTC
TRBJ2-3 TRBD2 - TRBV7-9 CASSSTSGGTDTQYF TGTGCCAGCAGCTCGACTAGCGGGGGCACAGATACGCAGTATTTT
TRBJ2-1 - - TRBV6-5 CASSYGGNEQFF TGTGCCAGCAGTTACGGGGGGAATGAGCAGTTCTTC
TRBJ2-7 TRBD2 medium-sized TRBV2 CASSDEVSGGTYEQYF TGTGCCAGCAGTGATGAAGTTAGCGGGGGGACCTACGAGCAGTACTTC
TRBJ2-3 TRBD2 - TRBV27 CASSLGLAGASDTQYF TGTGCCAGCAGTTTAGGGCTAGCGGGGGCCTCAGATACGCAGTATTTT
TRBJ2-1 - - TRBV6-8 CASESSLKRGEQFF TGTGCCAGCGAGAGCAGTCTCAAGAGGGGTGAGCAGTTCTTC
TRBJ1-5 - - TRBV28 CASSSRRRGQPQHF TGTGCCAGCAGCTCCAGGCGGAGGGGGCAGCCCCAGCATTTT
TRBJ1-1 - medium-sized TRBV6-6 CASRDGLQESF TGTGCCAGCAGGGATGGTTTACAGGAATCGTTT
TRBJ1-1 - few TRBV28 CASTWVGNTEAFF TGTGCCAGCACCTGGGTGGGGAACACTGAAGCTTTCTTT
TRBJ1-2 - - TRBV30 CAWSVQGAGYTF TGTGCCTGGAGTGTACAGGGCGCTGGCTACACCTTC
TRBJ1-2 - once TRBV29-1 CSVGGRVGYTF TGCAGCGTTGGTGGGCGCGTTGGCTACACCTTC
TRBJ2-1 - once TRBV28 CASSLSGEVSYNEQFF TGTGCCAGCAGTCTATCGGGGGAAGTTTCCTACAATGAGCAGTTCTTC
TRBJ2-5 TRBD1 - TRBV9 CASSAGTGAETQYF TGTGCCAGCAGCGCCGGGACAGGGGCGGAGACCCAGTACTTC
TRBJ1-1 - - TRBV10-1 CASSPPGLTEAFF TGCGCCAGCAGTCCTCCGGGACTCACTGAAGCTTTCTTT
TRBJ2-1 - - TRBV7-6 CASSPEGGAYNEQFF TGTGCCAGCAGCCCAGAGGGGGGTGCTTACAATGAGCAGTTCTTC
TRBJ2-5 - - TRBV27 CASSPTVLETQYF TGTGCCAGCAGCCCAACGGTACTGGAGACCCAGTACTTC
TRBJ2-7 - - TRBV7-9 CASSLRAHQQGASYEQYF TGTGCCAGCAGCTTAAGGGCCCATCAACAGGGTGCCTCCTACGAGCAGTACTTC
TRBJ2-7 - - TRBV5-1 CASSLGTSSYEQYF TGCGCCAGCAGCCTGGGGACTTCTTCCTACGAGCAGTACTTC
TRBJ2-7 - - TRBV18 CASSPTDKVGYEQYF TGTGCCAGCTCACCAACGGACAAAGTTGGCTACGAGCAGTACTTC
TRBJ2-6 - - TRBV7-6 CASSLGTGVPSGANVLTF TGTGCCAGCAGCTTAGGAACTGGGGTCCCCTCTGGGGCCAACGTCCTGACTTTC
TRBJ2-7 - few TRBV6-6 CARPPWAREQYF TGTGCCAGGCCACCATGGGCTAGGGAGCAGTACTTC
TRBJ1-2 - - TRBV4-3 CASSQDMGEIGYTF TGCGCCAGCAGCCAAGATATGGGGGAGATCGGCTACACCTTC
TRBJ2-7 - - TRBV5-1 CASSRGRGPYEQYF TGCGCCAGCAGCCGAGGGCGGGGGCCCTACGAGCAGTACTTC
TRBJ2-2 TRBD2 - TRBV7-9 CASSLAPGGETGELFF TGTGCCAGCAGCTTAGCACCCGGGGGGGAAACCGGGGAGCTGTTTTTT
TRBJ2-1 - - TRBV2 CASSEAEAINEQFF TGTGCCAGCAGTGAAGCCGAGGCTATCAATGAGCAGTTCTTC
TRBJ2-5 - - TRBV19 CASSILDGQETQYF TGTGCCAGTAGTATCTTGGACGGACAAGAGACCCAGTACTTC
TRBJ1-2 TRBD1 - TRBV7-8 CASSVGDRAEGGYTF TGTGCCAGCAGCGTGGGGGACAGGGCTGAAGGTGGCTACACCTTC
TRBJ2-2 TRBD1 once TRBV7-9 CASRPPETGDTGELFF TGTGCCAGCAGACCTCCCGAGACAGGGGACACCGGGGAGCTGTTTTTT
TRBJ2-3 TRBD2 - TRBV28 CASSFQGLAGGSTDTQYF TGTGCCAGCAGTTTTCAGGGACTAGCGGGGGGGAGCACAGATACGCAGTATTTT
TRBJ2-3 - - TRBV11-2 CASSTPGGGGPQYTDTQYF TGTGCCAGCAGCACCCCTGGAGGCGGGGGCCCCCAATACACAGATACGCAGTATTTT
TRBJ2-3 - once TRBV4-3 CASSPGPTDTQYF TGCGCCAGCAGCCCCGGGCCCACAGATACGCAGTATTTT
TRBJ2-2 TRBD1 - TRBV11-1 CASRQTGAGELFF TGTGCCAGCAGACAAACAGGGGCCGGGGAGCTGTTTTTT
TRBJ2-7 - - TRBV19 CASSMFGSSYEQYF TGTGCCAGTAGTATGTTCGGAAGCTCCTACGAGCAGTACTTC
TRBJ1-2 - - TRBV7-8 CASSLDVVGQLQRFGYTF TGTGCCAGCAGCTTAGATGTCGTTGGGCAGCTTCAACGTTTTGGCTACACCTTC
TRBJ2-7 TRBD1 few TRBV28 CASSETGGYYEQYF TGTGCCAGCAGTGAGACAGGGGGCTATTACGAGCAGTACTTC
TRBJ1-5 - - TRBV9 CASSVEGSQPQHF TGTGCCAGCAGCGTAGAGGGTTCTCAGCCCCAGCATTTT
TRBJ1-2 - once TRBV27 CASSSISPAGARIYTF TGTGCCAGCAGTTCTATCTCCCCCGCAGGGGCTAGGATCTACACCTTC
TRBJ2-3 TRBD2 - TRBV10-3 CAISPLGGNTDTQYF TGTGCCATCAGCCCGCTGGGGGGGAACACAGATACGCAGTATTTT
TRBJ2-7 - - TRBV19 CASNDGGEDEQYF TGTGCCAGCAACGACGGCGGCGAGGACGAGCAGTACTTC
TRBJ2-3 - - TRBV13 CASSFARPLTDTQYF TGTGCCAGCAGCTTCGCCCGCCCACTCACAGATACGCAGTATTTT
TRBJ2-7 TRBD1 - TRBV7-8 CASSLAGQGGEQYF TGTGCCAGCAGCTTAGCGGGACAGGGAGGGGAGCAGTACTTC
TRBJ2-4 TRBD1 - TRBV15 CATSGQGSILAKNIQYF TGTGCCACCAGCGGACAGGGTTCCATCCTAGCCAAAAACATTCAGTACTTC